The 30 T cell receptor beta chains given below trace back to one sample, sequenced in a study of blood T cell repertoires in COVID-19. Clones were sequenced by immunoSEQ multiplex PCR, and TCRdb holds only the in-frame ones, with some missing. The table lists roughly 250,000 clones, approximately 83% of them singletons. Input material: peripheral blood. These receptors were collected from a person between 65 and 80 years old with COVID-19, enrolled during active disease.

The chain has TRBV5-6 and TRBJ1-2; D remains ambiguous. V lost 0 bases to trimming and J lost 10 bases, with 13 bases between them. The CDR3 length is 13 residues. Germline V gives CDR1 SGHDT, CDR2 YYEEEE. CDR3 coding DNA: TGTGCCAGCAGCTTGGCAGGCGTTGCTGACTACACCTTC. Amino acids: CASSLAGVADYTF.

The V gene is TRBV7-9, the J gene TRBJ2-7; perhaps TRBD1 as D (6 bases). Trimming removed 10 bases from V and 3 bases from J, with 13 bases in between. Germline values: CDR1 SEHNR, CDR2 FQNEAQ (reference sequence). The CDR3 totals 12 residues. CDR3 in amino acids: CAIQGQGYEQYF. DNA for the CDR3: TGTGCCATACAGGGACAAGGCTACGAGCAGTACTTC.

The V and J genes are TRBV6-2 or TRBV6-3 and TRBJ1-2; D not resolved. The V end was cut by 2 bases, the J end by 4 bases, with 5 bases between. Germline lookup yields CDR1 MNHEY and CDR2 SVGEGT. The CDR3 contains 12 residues. CDR3: CASSYLTYGYTF. The CDR3 DNA sequence: TGTGCCAGCAGTTACCTAACCTATGGCTACACCTTC.

This clone was counted once. J is TRBJ2-1 and V is TRBV7-3; TRBD2 matches 12 bases. The CDR3 length is 16 residues. The V segment lost 5 bases and the J segment 4 bases; nucleotides outside the gene matches: 6. Germline lookup yields CDR1 SGHTA and CDR2 FQGTGA. The CDR3 is CASSGEGLAGYNEQFF. The CDR3 region has the DNA TGTGCCAGCAGCGGGGAAGGACTAGCGGGATACAATGAGCAGTTCTTC.

The count of this clone is one. This chain links TRBV5-4 with TRBJ2-3; TRBD2 matches 9 bases. V dropped 4 bases and J dropped 2; count of bases not matched to a gene: 5. CDR1 is SGHNT and CDR2 is YYREEE in the germline V gene (reference sequence). This CDR3 is 15 amino acids long. CDR3 nucleotides: TGTGCCAGCAGCCCCCTAGCGGGGCTCACAGATACGCAGTATTTT. Its translation: CASSPLAGLTDTQYF.

The CDR3 nucleotides are TGTGCCAGCAGTTTTACTCTTAGCGGGAGGGCCGGTTACGAGCAGTACTTC. This translates into CASSFTLSGRAGYEQYF. The chain joins TRBV28 to TRBJ2-7, with 11 bases identical to TRBD2. Germline V gene sequence: CDR1 MDHEN, CDR2 SYDVKM. This CDR3 is built from 17 residues. With V trimmed by 3 bases and J by 4 bases, 11 bases remained unmatched.

This clone was detected once. The V gene is TRBV27, the J gene TRBJ1-2, with D tentatively TRBD1 (5 bases). The CDR3 length is 16 residues. Trimming cost V 5 bases and J 3 bases, with 19 bases left between them. Germline CDR1 reads MNHEY; CDR2 reads SMNVEV (reference sequence). Written as DNA, the CDR3 is TGTGCCAGCAGTCCCTACCGGGACGGGAGCGACTATGGCTACACCTTC. It yields the protein CASSPYRDGSDYGYTF.

The chain recombines TRBV2 with TRBJ2-2; TRBD1 is a possible D gene (6 bases). Trimming left V 9 bases short and J 8 bases short, with 16 bases between. The CDR3 has 13 residues. The V gene's germline CDR1 is SNHLY and CDR2 FYNNEI. CDR3 nucleotide sequence: TGTGCCAGATCCTGGACAGATCCGGGGGAGCTGTTTTTT. Its protein is CARSWTDPGELFF.

The chain uses TRBV18 and TRBJ1-4; TRBD1 agrees at 7 bases. With 3 bases clipped from V and 10 bases from J, the junction kept 8 bases outside the gene matches. CDR3 size: 14 residues. Germline assignment: CDR1 KGHSH and CDR2 LQKENI. This CDR3 reads CASSPRTGEGKLFF. In DNA form, the CDR3 reads TGTGCCAGCTCACCCAGGACAGGAGAGGGAAAACTGTTTTTT. The whole variable domain, remainder taken from reference TRBV18 and TRBJ1-4, is NAGVMQNPRHLVRRRGQEARLRCSPMKGHSHVYWYRQLPEEGLKFMVYLQKENIIDESGMPKERFSAEFPKEGPSILRIQQVVRGDSAAYFCASSPRTGEGKLFFGSGTQLSVL.

The chain joins TRBV7-2 to TRBJ1-6; the D gene is possibly TRBD1 (5 bases). CDR1 and CDR2 (germline): SGHTA, FQGNSA. The CDR3 totals 14 residues. Trimming pared 1 base from V and 7 bases from J, leaving 8 bases between. The CDR3 loop reads CASSLVGGNSPLHF. The CDR3 region has the DNA TGTGCCAGCAGCTTAGTGGGGGGAAATTCACCCCTCCACTTT.

The rearrangement links TRBV7-9 to TRBJ1-6; D gene unclear. Germline V lookup: CDR1 SEHNR, CDR2 FQNEAQ (reference sequence). The V end was cut by 5 bases, the J end by 0 bases, with 17 bases between. The CDR3 totals 18 residues. The CDR3 here is CASSPSRGRTSYNSPLHF. The DNA of the CDR3 is TGTGCCAGCAGCCCTAGCAGAGGCAGGACCTCCTATAATTCACCCCTCCACTTT.

In its sample, this clone was seen a few times. V and J are TRBV28 and TRBJ2-7, with TRBD1 identical over 7 bases. The germline gives CDR1 MDHEN, CDR2 SYDVKM. The CDR3 has 13 amino acids. Unmatched junction bases numbered 10, after V lost 10 bases and J lost 4 bases. CDR3 loop: CATKRTGIYEQYF. CDR3 nucleotide sequence: TGTGCCACCAAAAGGACAGGCATTTACGAGCAGTACTTC.

CDR3 amino acids: CASSQAGSSGEQFF. CDR3 DNA sequence: TGTGCCAGCAGCCAAGCGGGTAGCTCTGGTGAGCAGTTCTTC. The V call is TRBV3-1 (or the pseudogene TRBV3-2), the J call TRBJ2-1; no reliable D call. The V end was cut by 1 base, the J end by 9 bases, with 13 bases between. CDR3 length: 14 residues. Germline CDR1 and CDR2: LGHDT and YNNKEL (reference sequence).

The genes are TRBV7-9 and TRBJ1-1; D is uncertain. Trimming removed 3 bases at V and 7 bases at J, with 6 bases between. The CDR3 spans 11 residues. CDR1 SEHNR and CDR2 FQNEAQ come from the germline V gene (reference sequence). CDR3 bases: TGTGCCAGCAGCTTCGGGGTTGAAGCTTTCTTT. Translating gives CASSFGVEAFF.

This chain uses TRBV6-1 with TRBJ2-7; 8 bases line up with TRBD1. The trim removed 0 bases at V and 0 bases at J, leaving 4 bases unmatched. This CDR3 has 16 residues. CDR1 is MNHNS, CDR2 SASEGT, per germline. The CDR3 here is CASSEARDRFSYEQYF. The CDR3 nucleotides are TGTGCCAGCAGTGAAGCCCGGGACAGGTTCTCCTACGAGCAGTACTTC.

The J gene is TRBJ2-7, the V gene TRBV28; tentative D call: TRBD1 (6 bases). The CDR3 runs 14 residues. The germline CDR1 and CDR2 sequences are MDHEN and SYDVKM. The ends were cut back, 10 bases at V and 0 bases at J, with 16 bases in the middle. CDR3 DNA sequence: TGTGCCACCATCCCACCAGGGGCCTCCTACGAGCAGTACTTC. Its translation is CATIPPGASYEQYF.

V usage is TRBV9 and J usage is TRBJ1-5; TRBD1 might be the D (5 bases). From germline, CDR1 is SGDLS and CDR2 YYNGEE. V lost 4 bases to trimming and J lost 5 bases, with 16 bases between them. The CDR3 spans 15 residues. CDR3 bases: TGTGCCAGCAGCCCCGGGGGGGGTCGGGATCAGCCCCAGCATTTT. Translated: CASSPGGGRDQPQHF.

This chain joins TRBV5-4 and TRBJ2-7; maybe TRBD2 (6 bases). V was pared by 2 bases and J by 3 bases, with 12 bases between. This CDR3 comprises 14 residues. Germline values: CDR1 SGHNT, CDR2 YYREEE (reference sequence). The CDR3 DNA is TGTGCCAGCAGCTTTGGAAATAGCGGCTACGAGCAGTACTTC. Protein product: CASSFGNSGYEQYF.

The chain combines TRBV7-2 with TRBJ2-7; TRBD1 matches 9 bases. V dropped 2 bases and J dropped 6; count of bases not matched to a gene: 5. The germline V gene encodes CDR1 SGHTA and CDR2 FQGNSA. The CDR3 covers 14 residues. For the CDR3, the DNA is TGTGCCAGCAGCTTAAAAGGGACAGGGAGCGAGCAGTACTTC. Translating gives CASSLKGTGSEQYF.

The V call is TRBV2, the J call TRBJ2-5; D perhaps matches TRBD2 (5 bases). V dropped 9 bases and J dropped 1 base, with 12 bases sitting between them. The CDR3 covers 13 residues. The germline V gene encodes CDR1 SNHLY and CDR2 FYNNEI. Here the CDR3 DNA reads TGTGCCAGTCTACTAGGCACCCAAGAGACCCAGTACTTC. Residues: CASLLGTQETQYF.

The V call is TRBV2, the J call TRBJ1-5; D is ambiguous. The CDR3 is 13 amino acids. Germline loops: CDR1 SNHLY, CDR2 FYNNEI. Trimming pared 8 bases from V and 4 bases from J, leaving 12 bases between. DNA of the CDR3: TGTGCCAGCTCTAACGACGGGAATCAGCCCCAGCATTTT. It yields the protein CASSNDGNQPQHF.

A single count supports this clone. The V call is TRBV30, the J call TRBJ2-2; D ambiguous. Between the trimmed V and J ends, which lost 5 bases and 4 bases, there was a span of 17 bases. There are 15 residues in the CDR3. Germline CDR1 reads GTSNPN; CDR2 reads SVGIG (reference sequence). The CDR3 coding sequence is TGTGCCTGGGGAAAACCTACGCGGCCCACCGGGGAGCTGTTTTTT. The encoded protein is CAWGKPTRPTGELFF.

This sequence joins TRBV28 and TRBJ1-2; 9 bases are a match to TRBD1. Per the germline V gene, CDR1 is MDHEN and CDR2 is SYDVKM. This CDR3 is 14 amino acids long. Unmatched junction bases numbered 6, after V lost 6 bases and J lost 4 bases. CDR3 sequence reads: CASSRRDRAYGYTF. CDR3 bases: TGTGCCAGCAGCCGCCGGGACAGGGCCTATGGCTACACCTTC.

The chain carries TRBV2 and TRBJ1-5; D unclear. Trimming removed 5 bases from V and 2 bases from J, with 16 bases in between. The V gene's germline CDR1 is SNHLY and CDR2 FYNNEI. This CDR3 has 16 residues. CDR3 region: CASSPYGVLGNQPQHF. CDR3 bases: TGTGCCAGCAGTCCTTACGGGGTTTTGGGCAATCAGCCCCAGCATTTT. Together with reference TRBV2 and TRBJ1-5, the CDR3 gives the full variable domain: EPEVTQTPSHQVTQMGQEVILRCVPISNHLYFYWYRQILGQKVEFLVSFYNNEISEKSEIFDDQFSVERPDGSNFTLKIRSTKLEDSAMYFCASSPYGVLGNQPQHFGDGTRLSIL.

The J gene is TRBJ2-1, the V gene TRBV6-5; 9 positions agree with TRBD1. With 3 bases clipped from V and 1 base from J, the junction kept 4 bases outside the gene matches. Germline V gene sequence: CDR1 MNHEY, CDR2 SVGAGI. This CDR3 is built from 16 residues. CDR3 region: CASSYRGQGSYNEQFF. The DNA for the CDR3 is TGTGCCAGCAGTTATCGGGGACAGGGTTCCTACAATGAGCAGTTCTTC.

This chain joins TRBV6-2 or TRBV6-3 and TRBJ2-1, with TRBD2 matching 11 bases. Per the germline V gene, CDR1 is MNHEY and CDR2 is SVGEGT. The V segment lost 2 bases and the J segment 4 bases; nucleotides outside the gene matches: 7. The CDR3 extends over 17 amino acids. In DNA, the CDR3 is TGTGCCAGCAGTTACGGTAGCGGGAGGGCCTTATACAATGAGCAGTTCTTC. The encoded protein is CASSYGSGRALYNEQFF.

This chain links TRBV2 with TRBJ2-7; perhaps TRBD1 as D (5 bases). CDR3 length equals 12 residues. Trimming took 6 bases from V and 3 from J, leaving 9 bases between them. Germline CDR1 and CDR2: SNHLY and FYNNEI. The CDR3 DNA follows: TGTGCCAGCAGCAGGGAAGGCTACGAGCAGTACTTC. Translation: CASSREGYEQYF.

This clone was picked up a small number of times. CDR3 sequence: CASSLASGGLSSYNEQFF. CDR3 DNA sequence: TGTGCCAGCAGCTTAGCTAGCGGGGGCCTCAGCTCCTACAATGAGCAGTTCTTC. The V gene is TRBV7-2, the J gene TRBJ2-1, with TRBD2 matching 9 bases. Germline-derived CDR1 and CDR2 are SGHTA and FQGNSA. The CDR3 is 18 amino acids. J was trimmed by 0 bases and V by 0 bases; bases with no gene match: 6.

The rearrangement links TRBV2 to TRBJ2-1, with 8 bases aligning to TRBD2. This CDR3 spans 14 amino acids. Germline V gives CDR1 SNHLY, CDR2 FYNNEI. V lost 5 bases to trimming and J lost 8 bases; unmatched junction nucleotides: 8. CDR3 protein: CASSWAGGLDEQFF. CDR3 DNA: TGTGCCAGCAGTTGGGCGGGGGGCCTCGATGAGCAGTTCTTC.

The count of this clone is one. This chain links TRBV5-1 with TRBJ2-2, with a weak D call TRBD2 (5 bases). The germline V gene has CDR1 SGHRS and CDR2 YFSETQ. The CDR3 runs to 13 residues. The ends were cut back, 6 bases at V and 4 bases at J, with 10 bases in the middle. In nucleotides, the CDR3 is TGCGCCAGCAAGTCGAGCGGCACCGGGGAGCTGTTTTTT. This gives the protein CASKSSGTGELFF.